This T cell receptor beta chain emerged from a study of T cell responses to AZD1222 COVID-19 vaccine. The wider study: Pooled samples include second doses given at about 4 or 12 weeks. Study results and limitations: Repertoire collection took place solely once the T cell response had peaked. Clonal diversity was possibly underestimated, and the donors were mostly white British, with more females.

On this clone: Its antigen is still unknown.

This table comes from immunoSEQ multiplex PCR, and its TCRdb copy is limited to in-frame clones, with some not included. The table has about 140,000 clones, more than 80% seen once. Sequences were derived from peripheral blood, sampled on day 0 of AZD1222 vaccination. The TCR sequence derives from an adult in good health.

The CDR3 region has the DNA TGCGCCAGCAGCTCCTCCCGGGGGCGGGGGGCTAGCACAGATACGCAGTATTTT. Protein product: CASSSSRGRGASTDTQYF. The J gene is TRBJ2-3, the V gene TRBV5-1, with 8 positions matching TRBD2. Germline assignment: CDR1 SGHRS and CDR2 YFSETQ. CDR3 size: 18 residues. Trimming cost V 3 bases and J 0 bases; bases outside gene matches: 12.